Each of the 27 T cell receptor beta chains below was sequenced from the same sample in a study. TCRdb keeps only in-frame clones here, not all; method: immunoSEQ multiplex PCR. The data hold around 49,000 clones, with approximately 93% observed a single time. The sequenced sample consisted of PBMCs. These receptors came from a man in his forties with rheumatoid arthritis.

V gene TRBV5-1 combines with J gene TRBJ1-6; tentative D call: TRBD1 (5 bases). CDR1 is SGHRS, CDR2 YFSETQ, per germline. The CDR3 is 14 residues long. The V end lost 4 bases, the J end lost 7 bases, and 12 bases lay between the germline ends. CDR3: CASSRDVGNSPLHF. The CDR3 nucleotides are TGCGCCAGCAGCCGGGACGTCGGGAATTCACCCCTCCACTTT. Full variable domain (missing parts from reference TRBV5-1 and TRBJ1-6): KAGVTQTPRYLIKTRGQQVTLSCSPISGHRSVSWYQQTPGQGLQFLFEYFSETQRNKGNFPGRFSGRQFSNSRSEMNVSTLELGDSALYLCASSRDVGNSPLHFGNGTRLTVT.

J is TRBJ1-4 and V is TRBV15; TRBD1 agrees at 7 bases. This CDR3 spans 14 amino acids. CDR1 LNHNV and CDR2 YYDKDF come from the germline V gene (reference sequence). Germline trimming cut 5 bases from V and 4 bases from J; bases unmatched to any gene: 4. The CDR3 sequence is CATSSTGNNEKLFF. In nucleotides, the CDR3 is TGTGCCACCAGCTCGACAGGGAATAATGAAAAACTGTTTTTT.

The chain recombines TRBV6-6 with TRBJ1-2; D is unresolved. The germline CDR1 and CDR2 sequences are MNHNY and SVGAGI (reference sequence). V lost 4 bases, J lost 1 base, and 10 bases lay in between. The CDR3 length is 14 residues. The CDR3 spells CASSSKAVNYGYTF. The DNA for the CDR3 is TGTGCCAGCAGTTCGAAGGCAGTTAACTATGGCTACACCTTC.

The chain employs TRBV6-1 and TRBJ2-5, with 7 positions matching TRBD2. There are 16 residues in the CDR3. CDR1 is MNHNS, CDR2 SASEGT, per germline. V gave up 0 bases and J gave up 2 bases; unmatched junction bases: 6. CDR3 region: CASSEAGAGLQETQYF. Here the CDR3 DNA reads TGTGCCAGCAGTGAAGCAGGGGCGGGACTACAAGAGACCCAGTACTTC.

The rearrangement links TRBV2 to TRBJ1-5; unclear D gene. The CDR3 has 13 residues. Germline lookup yields CDR1 SNHLY and CDR2 FYNNEI. Trimming pared 0 bases from V and 7 bases from J, leaving 7 bases between. The CDR3 DNA reads as TGTGCCAGCAGTGAAGCCGAGGGACAGCCCCAGCATTTT. Translating gives CASSEAEGQPQHF.

The J gene is TRBJ2-3, the V gene TRBV5-6; 12 bases are shared with TRBD2. This CDR3 is built from 16 residues. The germline V gene has CDR1 SGHDT and CDR2 YYEEEE. The V segment lost 4 bases and the J segment 5 bases; nucleotides outside the gene matches: 8. The CDR3 loop is CASSRRLAGVGDTQYF. DNA of the CDR3: TGTGCCAGCAGCCGAAGACTAGCGGGGGTTGGAGATACGCAGTATTTT.

V is TRBV19 and J is TRBJ1-3, with D perhaps TRBD1 (6 bases). The CDR3 is 16 residues long. Trimming took off 7 bases at V and 0 bases at J, with 16 bases between the two ends. Germline loops: CDR1 LNHDA, CDR2 SQIVND (reference sequence). The CDR3 spells CASKGIGQTSGNTIYF. Written as DNA, the CDR3 is TGTGCCAGTAAGGGTATTGGACAGACCTCTGGAAACACCATATATTTT. Full variable domain (outside the CDR3, taken from reference TRBV19 and TRBJ1-3): DGGITQSPKYLFRKEGQNVTLSCEQNLNHDAMYWYRQDPGQGLRLIYYSQIVNDFQKGDIAEGYSVSREKKESFPLTVTSAQKNPTAFYLCASKGIGQTSGNTIYFGEGSWLTVV.

The chain carries TRBV5-1 and TRBJ2-1; unclear D gene. This CDR3 is 11 amino acids long. Germline CDR1 is SGHRS and CDR2 is YFSETQ. Trimming cost V 6 bases and J 6 bases, with 7 bases left between them. CDR3 amino acids: CASTWGNEQFF. In DNA form, the CDR3 reads TGCGCCAGCACTTGGGGCAATGAGCAGTTCTTC.

The rearrangement links TRBV6-4 to TRBJ2-7; 9 bases align to TRBD1. Germline trimming cut 4 bases from V and 5 bases from J; bases unmatched to any gene: 6. Germline V gives CDR1 MRHNA, CDR2 SNTAGT. The CDR3 has 14 residues. The CDR3 DNA reads TGTGCCAGCAGTGTTGAGACAGGGGGACACGAGCAGTACTTC. It is translated as CASSVETGGHEQYF.

This clone occurred once. V is TRBV9 and J is TRBJ1-2; perhaps TRBD1 as D (6 bases). This CDR3 comprises 15 residues. V was pared by 3 bases and J by 0 bases, with 12 bases between. CDR1 and CDR2 (germline): SGDLS, YYNGEE. As DNA, the CDR3 is TGTGCCAGCAGCGGCTCGGACAGTACTAACTATGGCTACACCTTC. This codes for CASSGSDSTNYGYTF.

The chain employs TRBV6-6 and TRBJ1-6, with a tentative D call TRBD1 (5 bases). The CDR3 spans 14 residues. V gave up 0 bases and J gave up 8 bases, with 8 bases separating them. Germline-derived CDR1 and CDR2 are MNHNY and SVGAGI (reference sequence). CDR3 sequence (DNA): TGTGCCAGCAGTTACTCCCAGGGAGATTCACCCCTCCACTTT. This encodes CASSYSQGDSPLHF.

This clone was observed once. This chain links TRBV19 with TRBJ2-7, with 7 bases identical to TRBD2. J gave up 1 base and V 2 bases, and 5 bases lay outside the gene matches. From germline, CDR1 is LNHDA and CDR2 SQIVND (reference sequence). The CDR3 has 15 residues. CDR3 coding DNA: TGTGCCAGTAGTATAACTAGCGCAAATTCCTACGAGCAGTACTTC. Amino acid sequence: CASSITSANSYEQYF.

The V gene is TRBV25-1, the J gene TRBJ1-1; no reliable D call. V was trimmed by 1 base and J by 4 bases, leaving 10 bases between them. This CDR3 spans 14 amino acids. Germline V CDR1 and CDR2: MGHDK, SYGVNS. Here the CDR3 DNA reads TGTGCCAGCAGTGAATGGGGAGGCGGCACTGAAGCTTTCTTT. Translated, it gives CASSEWGGGTEAFF. Drawing the rest from reference TRBV25-1 and TRBJ1-1, the complete variable domain is EADIYQTPRYLVIGTGKKITLECSQTMGHDKMYWYQQDPGMELHLIHYSYGVNSTEKGDLSSESTVSRIRTEHFPLTLESARPSHTSQYLCASSEWGGGTEAFFGQGTRLTVV.

The chain joins TRBV7-6 to TRBJ2-1; 10 bases match TRBD2. Germline assignment: CDR1 SGHVS and CDR2 FNYEAQ. J lost 1 base, V lost 0 bases, and 6 bases had no gene match. This CDR3 is built from 18 residues. The CDR3 sequence is CASSLAPSGSESYNEQFF. Here the CDR3 DNA reads TGTGCCAGCAGCTTAGCACCTAGCGGGAGTGAGTCCTACAATGAGCAGTTCTTC. The full variable domain, rest sourced from reference TRBV7-6 and TRBJ2-1, is GAGVSQSPRYKVTKRGQDVALRCDPISGHVSLYWYRQALGQGPEFLTYFNYEAQQDKSGLPNDRFSAERPEGSISTLTIQRTEQRDSAMYRCASSLAPSGSESYNEQFFGPGTRLTVL.

The chain employs TRBV28 and TRBJ2-7, with D possibly TRBD2 on 6 matching bases. Germline lookup yields CDR1 MDHEN and CDR2 SYDVKM. The ends were cut back, 6 bases at V and 1 base at J, with 16 bases in the middle. This CDR3 is 15 amino acids long. CDR3: CASSRPGGASYEQYF. CDR3 DNA sequence: TGTGCCAGCAGCCGCCCCGGCGGGGCTTCCTACGAGCAGTACTTC.

The chain carries TRBV18 and TRBJ2-1, with 16 bases aligning to TRBD2. This CDR3 has 16 residues. The germline V gene encodes CDR1 KGHSH and CDR2 LQKENI. V shed 2 bases and J 9 bases; nucleotides not matched to a gene: 4. The CDR3 is CASSPGTSGRGGEQFF. CDR3 DNA sequence: TGTGCCAGCTCACCAGGGACTAGCGGGAGGGGCGGTGAGCAGTTCTTC.

This chain links TRBV4-1 with TRBJ2-5, with no clear D. This CDR3 has 13 residues. Germline CDR1 MGHRA, CDR2 YSYEKL. V gave up 0 bases and J gave up 5 bases, with 7 bases separating them. The CDR3 loop reads CASSQDPEETQYF. The DNA of the CDR3 is TGCGCCAGCAGCCAAGATCCGGAGGAGACCCAGTACTTC.

The chain uses TRBV28 and TRBJ2-1; the match to TRBD2 covers 8 bases. Germline values: CDR1 MDHEN, CDR2 SYDVKM. The CDR3 is made up of 15 amino acids. V was pared by 7 bases and J by 7 bases, with 12 bases of the junction left unmatched. CDR3 residues: CASTATQREWNEQFF. Written as DNA, the CDR3 is TGTGCCAGCACCGCCACCCAGCGGGAGTGGAATGAGCAGTTCTTC.

The DNA of the CDR3 is TGTGCCAGCAGTTTCGGGACACCACCAAGCTACACCTTC. Its protein product is CASSFGTPPSYTF. The chain employs TRBV12-3 or TRBV12-4 and TRBJ1-2; D perhaps matches TRBD1 (6 bases). The CDR3 covers 13 residues. Trimming took off 3 bases at V and 9 bases at J, with 14 bases between the two ends.

The V call is TRBV11-2, the J call TRBJ2-5; no reliable D call. With 1 base removed from V and 1 base from J, the gap between germline ends came to 10 bases. Germline V gives CDR1 SGHAT, CDR2 FQNNGV. The CDR3 totals 15 residues. The CDR3 spells CASSLASNFQETQYF. Here the CDR3 DNA reads TGTGCCAGCAGCTTAGCGTCAAACTTCCAAGAGACCCAGTACTTC.

This clone is a singleton in its sample. This chain joins TRBV6-5 and TRBJ1-2; D is uncertain. V was cut by 5 bases and J by 2 bases, with 15 bases left in between. Looked up from germline, CDR1 is MNHEY and CDR2 is SVGAGI. The CDR3 has 15 residues. CDR3 loop: CASSKDGVQNYGYTF. The CDR3 DNA follows: TGTGCCAGCAGTAAGGACGGGGTCCAAAACTATGGCTACACCTTC.

The chain carries TRBV19 and TRBJ1-1; unclear D gene. The CDR3 is 13 residues long. Per germline, CDR1 LNHDA and CDR2 SQIVND (reference sequence). The V end lost 2 bases, the J end lost 1 base, and 5 bases lay between the germline ends. CDR3 residues: CASSIWQNTEAFF. In DNA, the CDR3 is TGTGCCAGTAGTATATGGCAGAACACTGAAGCTTTCTTT.

This clone was detected a few times. CDR3 sequence: CASRRDPSSYNEQFF. As DNA, the CDR3 is TGTGCCAGCAGACGAGACCCGAGCTCCTACAATGAGCAGTTCTTC. The chain uses TRBV3-1 (or the pseudogene TRBV3-2) and TRBJ2-1; D not certain. Germline CDR1 LGHDT, CDR2 YNNKEL (reference sequence). Trimming pared 6 bases from V and 0 bases from J, leaving 12 bases between. This CDR3 comprises 15 residues.

The chain employs TRBV30 and TRBJ2-7, with 7 bases that match TRBD1. The CDR3 has 14 amino acids. Germline V lookup: CDR1 GTSNPN, CDR2 SVGIG (reference sequence). V was clipped by 2 bases and J by 2 bases; unmatched bases: 6. The DNA for the CDR3 is TGTGCCTGGAGTCCCGGGACAGCAGCCTACGAGCAGTACTTC. It translates to CAWSPGTAAYEQYF.

V is TRBV4-1 and J is TRBJ2-1; 7 nucleotides agree with TRBD1. J lost 5 bases, V lost 2 bases, and 12 bases had no gene match. The V gene's germline CDR1 is MGHRA and CDR2 YSYEKL. The CDR3 has 17 residues. CDR3 sequence: CASSQFPGTEPNNEQFF. CDR3 DNA: TGCGCCAGCAGCCAATTCCCCGGGACAGAGCCCAACAATGAGCAGTTCTTC.

The chain couples TRBV19 to TRBJ1-1; D is uncertain. The CDR3 is 13 residues long. Germline V lookup: CDR1 LNHDA, CDR2 SQIVND (reference sequence). V gave up 5 bases and J gave up 0 bases, with 7 bases separating them. For the CDR3, the DNA is TGTGCCAGTAGTCCGCGGGTGAACACTGAAGCTTTCTTT. Amino acid sequence: CASSPRVNTEAFF.

The sample holds one count of this clone. The V call is TRBV3-1 (or the pseudogene TRBV3-2), the J call TRBJ1-3, with 10 bases aligning to TRBD1. Germline assignment: CDR1 LGHDT and CDR2 YNNKEL (reference sequence). The CDR3 contains 15 residues. V shed 5 bases, J shed 2 bases, and the junction held 3 bases outside the gene matches. The CDR3: CASSRQGATGNTIYF. Here the CDR3 DNA reads TGTGCCAGCAGCAGACAGGGGGCGACTGGAAACACCATATATTTT.